This T cell receptor beta chain was obtained from a study of shared clonotypes between healthy human individuals. Deep-level settings were used for running the assay. Assay used: immunoSEQ multiplex PCR; TCRdb lists only in-frame clones, some missing. The data hold over a million clones, with around 97% observed a single time. For this clone: Its target is unknown.

The study's findings and limits: Blood was the only sampled material, and tissue repertoires likely differ.

Donors comprised healthy HIV-negative adults lacking recent acute infections or vaccinations. In germline, CDR1 is SGHTA, CDR2 FQGNSA. The CDR3 sequence is 15 residues long. Trimming removed 2 bases at V and 1 base at J, with 11 bases between. The chain employs TRBV7-2 and TRBJ1-1; D may be TRBD1 (5 bases). The specimen sequenced was naive CD4+ T cells sorted from blood. The subset: CD45RA+ positively selected. The TCR comes from a man aged 30 to 45 in good health. The DNA for the CDR3 is TGTGCCAGCAGCTTATGGGACTCACCGAACACTGAAGCTTTCTTT. Protein product: CASSLWDSPNTEAFF.